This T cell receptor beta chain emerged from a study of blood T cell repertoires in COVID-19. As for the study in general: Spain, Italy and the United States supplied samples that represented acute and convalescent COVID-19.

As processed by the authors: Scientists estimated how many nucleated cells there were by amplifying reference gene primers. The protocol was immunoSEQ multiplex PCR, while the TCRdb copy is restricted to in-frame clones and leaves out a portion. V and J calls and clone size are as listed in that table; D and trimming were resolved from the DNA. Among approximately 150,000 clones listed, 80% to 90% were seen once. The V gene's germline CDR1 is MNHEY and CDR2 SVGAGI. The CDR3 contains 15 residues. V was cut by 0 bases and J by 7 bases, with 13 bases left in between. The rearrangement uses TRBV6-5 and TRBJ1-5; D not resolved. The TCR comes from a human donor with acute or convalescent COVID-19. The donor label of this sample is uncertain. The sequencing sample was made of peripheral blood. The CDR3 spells CASSYSIDIQQPQHF. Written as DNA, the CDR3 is TGTGCCAGCAGTTACTCTATCGACATACAGCAGCCCCAGCATTTT.